The clone carrying this T cell receptor (beta chain) was counted between two and nine times. The library labeled individual cDNA molecules by adding unique molecular identifiers to them. TCRdb re-derived calls from the RACE reads in MiXCR, one entry per CDR3 protein. Here the sample spans some 400,000 distinct CDR3 sequences, about 4.4% being singletons. These data are taken from a study of human T cells and chemical hapten exposure. This CDR3 spans 14 amino acids. Trimming took 3 bases from V and 4 from J, leaving 13 bases between them. The time point denotes: patch test 1, 2 weeks after DPC sensitization. Treatment: therapeutic diphenylcyclopropenone sensitization with weekly scalp DPC.

The V and J genes are TRBV12-3 or TRBV12-4 and TRBJ2-7, with a tentative D call TRBD1 (7 bases). This clonotype was sampled from a woman aged 45-65 years with alopecia areata. Some clones in this sample may be carry-over from other donors' samples. Sequenced here: whole blood, sampled in connection with sensitization to the hapten diphenylcyclopropenone (DPC). The CDR3 loop reads CASSFETGTYEQYF. In nucleotides, the CDR3 is TGTGCCAGCAGTTTCGAGACAGGGACTTACGAGCAGTACTTC.